The 3 T cell receptor beta chains below all came from one sample that was sequenced in a study of T-cell memory formation after mild COVID-19. Each CDR3 protein gets one entry after TCRdb re-called the 5' RACE reads with MiXCR. The table includes under 550,000 distinct CDR3 sequences, under 20% detected once. The source material was PBMCs or a T cell subset sorted from them (not recorded which). All receptors derive from a man younger than 35 who had mild COVID-19 (a few samples of this study predate the infection). Cell type and time point are not known.

The chain joins TRBV6-5 to TRBJ1-3; 8 bases fit TRBD1. CDR3 length: 13 residues. Germline V gene data show CDR1 as MNHEY and CDR2 as SVGAGI. V lost 2 bases to trimming and J lost 11 bases; unmatched junction nucleotides: 5. CDR3 residues: CASSYRAGQAIYF. CDR3 sequence (DNA): TGTGCCAGCAGTTACAGGGCGGGACAGGCCATATATTTT.

There are a few counts of this clonotype. The chain joins TRBV29-1 to TRBJ1-1; a possible D gene is TRBD1 (5 bases). Trimming pared 3 bases from V and 7 bases from J, leaving 9 bases between. Germline values: CDR1 SQVTM, CDR2 ANQGSEA. The CDR3 totals 11 residues. The CDR3 is CSVDGTIEAFF. The DNA for the CDR3 is TGCAGCGTTGACGGGACTATTGAAGCTTTCTTT.

V and J are TRBV9 and TRBJ2-2, with 9 nucleotides matching TRBD2. Trimming at V came to 2 bases and at J to 3 bases, leaving 5 bases not matched to a gene. CDR3 length: 16 amino acids. The germline CDR1 and CDR2 sequences are SGDLS and YYNGEE. CDR3: CASSVASGTHTGELFF. As DNA, the CDR3 is TGTGCCAGCAGCGTCGCTAGCGGGACGCACACCGGGGAGCTGTTTTTT. The full variable domain, rest sourced from reference TRBV9 and TRBJ2-2, is DSGVTQTPKHLITATGQRVTLRCSPRSGDLSVYWYQQSLDQGLQFLIQYYNGEERAKGNILERFSAQQFPDLHSELNLSSLELGDSALYFCASSVASGTHTGELFFGEGSRLTVL.